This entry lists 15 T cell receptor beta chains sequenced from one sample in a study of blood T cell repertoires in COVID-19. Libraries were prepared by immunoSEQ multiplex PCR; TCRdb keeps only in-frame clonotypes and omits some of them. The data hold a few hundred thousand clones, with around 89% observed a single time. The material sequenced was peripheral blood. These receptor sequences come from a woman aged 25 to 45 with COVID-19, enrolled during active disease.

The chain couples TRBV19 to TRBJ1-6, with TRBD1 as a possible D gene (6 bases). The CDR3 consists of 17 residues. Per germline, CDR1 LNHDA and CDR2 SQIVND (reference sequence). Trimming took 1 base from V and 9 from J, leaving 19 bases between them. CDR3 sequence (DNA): TGTGCCAGTAGTATAGCCCCATCGCGAGGGGGTGGTTCACCCCTCCACTTT. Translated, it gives CASSIAPSRGGGSPLHF.

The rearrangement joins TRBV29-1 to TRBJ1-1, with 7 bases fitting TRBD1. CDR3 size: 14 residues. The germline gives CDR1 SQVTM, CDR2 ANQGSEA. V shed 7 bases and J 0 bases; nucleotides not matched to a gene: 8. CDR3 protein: CSGDRATLNTEAFF. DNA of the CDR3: TGCAGCGGTGACAGGGCGACCCTGAACACTGAAGCTTTCTTT.

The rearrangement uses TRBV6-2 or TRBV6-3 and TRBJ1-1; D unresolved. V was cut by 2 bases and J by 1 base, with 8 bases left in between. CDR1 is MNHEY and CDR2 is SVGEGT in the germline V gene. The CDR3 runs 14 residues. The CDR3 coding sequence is TGTGCCAGCAGTTACCTCCAAGCGAACACTGAAGCTTTCTTT. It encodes CASSYLQANTEAFF.

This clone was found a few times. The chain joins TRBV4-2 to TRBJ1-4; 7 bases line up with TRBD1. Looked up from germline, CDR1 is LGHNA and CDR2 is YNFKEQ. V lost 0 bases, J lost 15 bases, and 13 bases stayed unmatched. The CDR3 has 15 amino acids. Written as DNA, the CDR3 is TGTGCCAGCAGCCAAGAATCAGGCGCGGACAGGCGTTTGTTTTTT. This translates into CASSQESGADRRLFF.

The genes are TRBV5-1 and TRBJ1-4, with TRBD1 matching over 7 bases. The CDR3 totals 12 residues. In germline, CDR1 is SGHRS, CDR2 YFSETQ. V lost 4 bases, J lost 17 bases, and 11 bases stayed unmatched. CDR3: CASSVDFDRAFF. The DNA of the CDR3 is TGCGCCAGCAGCGTGGACTTCGACAGGGCCTTTTTT.

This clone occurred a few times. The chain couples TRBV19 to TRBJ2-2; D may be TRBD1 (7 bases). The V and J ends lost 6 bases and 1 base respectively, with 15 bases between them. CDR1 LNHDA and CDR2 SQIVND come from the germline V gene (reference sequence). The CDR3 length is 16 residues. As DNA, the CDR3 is TGTGCCAGTAGGATCAGGGGGGTAGAGAACACCGGGGAGCTGTTTTTT. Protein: CASRIRGVENTGELFF.

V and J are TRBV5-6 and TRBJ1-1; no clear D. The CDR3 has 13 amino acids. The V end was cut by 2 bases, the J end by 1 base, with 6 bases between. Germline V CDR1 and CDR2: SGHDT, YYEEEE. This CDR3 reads CASSLERNTEAFF. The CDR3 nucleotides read TGTGCCAGCAGCTTAGAGAGGAACACTGAAGCTTTCTTT.

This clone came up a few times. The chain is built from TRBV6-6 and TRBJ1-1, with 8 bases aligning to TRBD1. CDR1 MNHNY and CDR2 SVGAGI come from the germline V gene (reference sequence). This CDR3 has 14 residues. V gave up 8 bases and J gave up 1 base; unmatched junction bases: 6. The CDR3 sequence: CASVNDRGNTEAFF. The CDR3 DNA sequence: TGTGCCAGCGTGAACGACAGGGGGAACACTGAAGCTTTCTTT.

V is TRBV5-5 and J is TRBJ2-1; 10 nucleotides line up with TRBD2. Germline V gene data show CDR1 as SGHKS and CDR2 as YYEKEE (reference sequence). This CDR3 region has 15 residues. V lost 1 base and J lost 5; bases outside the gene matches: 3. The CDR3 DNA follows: TGTGCCAGCAGCTTGAGCCTAGCGGGGGACAATGAGCAGTTCTTC. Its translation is CASSLSLAGDNEQFF.

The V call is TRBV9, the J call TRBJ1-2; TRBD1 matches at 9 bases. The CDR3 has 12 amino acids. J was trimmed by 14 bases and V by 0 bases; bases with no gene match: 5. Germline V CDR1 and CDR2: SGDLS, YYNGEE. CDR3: CASSVGTGESTF. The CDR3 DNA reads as TGTGCCAGCAGCGTAGGGACAGGGGAGTCAACCTTC.

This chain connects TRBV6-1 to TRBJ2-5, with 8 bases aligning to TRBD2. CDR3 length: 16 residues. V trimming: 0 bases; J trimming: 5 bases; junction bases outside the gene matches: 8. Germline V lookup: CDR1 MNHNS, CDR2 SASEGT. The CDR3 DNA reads TGTGCCAGCAGTGAAGCAGACGGCGGGGGGCGGGAGACCCAGTACTTC. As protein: CASSEADGGGRETQYF.

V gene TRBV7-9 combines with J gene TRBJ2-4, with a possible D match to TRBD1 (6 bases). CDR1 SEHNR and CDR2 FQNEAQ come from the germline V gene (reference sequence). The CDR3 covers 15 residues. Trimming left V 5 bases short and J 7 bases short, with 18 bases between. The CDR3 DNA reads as TGTGCCAGCAGCCCTACACAGGGTATCTGGAACATTCAGTACTTC. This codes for CASSPTQGIWNIQYF. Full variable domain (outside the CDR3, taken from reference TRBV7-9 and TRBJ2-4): DTGVSQNPRHKITKRGQNVTFRCDPISEHNRLYWYRQTLGQGPEFLTYFQNEAQLEKSRLLSDRFSAERPKGSFSTLEIQRTEQGDSAMYLCASSPTQGIWNIQYFGAGTRLSVL.

CDR3 sequence: CASSQDPGQGIGELFF. In DNA form, the CDR3 reads TGTGCCAGCAGCCAAGATCCCGGACAGGGGATCGGGGAGCTGTTTTTT. This chain uses TRBV4-2 with TRBJ2-2; 9 bases line up with TRBD1. CDR3 length equals 16 residues. Unmatched junction bases numbered 6, after V lost 0 bases and J lost 7 bases. Germline V gene lookup returns CDR1 LGHNA and CDR2 YNFKEQ.

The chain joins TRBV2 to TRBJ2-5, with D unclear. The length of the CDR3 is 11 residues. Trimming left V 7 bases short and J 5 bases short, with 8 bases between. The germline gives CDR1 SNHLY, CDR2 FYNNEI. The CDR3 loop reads CASKEQETQYF. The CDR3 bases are TGTGCCAGCAAGGAGCAGGAGACCCAGTACTTC. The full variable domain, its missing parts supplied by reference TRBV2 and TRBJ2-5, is EPEVTQTPSHQVTQMGQEVILRCVPISNHLYFYWYRQILGQKVEFLVSFYNNEISEKSEIFDDQFSVERPDGSNFTLKIRSTKLEDSAMYFCASKEQETQYFGPGTRLLVL.

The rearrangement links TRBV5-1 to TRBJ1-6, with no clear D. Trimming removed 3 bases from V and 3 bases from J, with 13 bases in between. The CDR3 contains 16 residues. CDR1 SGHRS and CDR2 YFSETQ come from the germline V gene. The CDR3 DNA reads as TGCGCCAGCAGCTCAGGCGACCGAGACTATAATTCACCCCTCCACTTT. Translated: CASSSGDRDYNSPLHF.